This T cell receptor beta chain was identified in a study of T-cell memory formation after mild COVID-19. Turning to the study itself: TCR clusters were mostly confined to one donor each. Findings of the study overall: Whether day 37 second-wave clones are SARS-CoV-2-specific was not confirmed.

This clonotype occurred a few times. The antigen is undetermined. TCRdb redid the calling of the 5' RACE reads with MiXCR, one entry per CDR3 protein. The sample consists of more than 250,000 distinct CDR3 sequences, about 16% of them appearing once. The CDR3 contains 14 residues. Trimming shortened V by 5 bases and J by 4 bases, and 12 bases separated the two germline ends. The TCR sequence derives from a young man who had mild COVID-19 (a few samples of this study predate the infection). Cell type and time point are not known. The chain has TRBV12-3 or TRBV12-4 and TRBJ2-1; unclear D gene. Sequencing was done on a sample of PBMCs or a T cell subset sorted from them (not recorded which). The CDR3 DNA reads as TGTGCCAGCAGTGATCAGACGTCTTACAATGAGCAGTTCTTC. It encodes CASSDQTSYNEQFF.